The 2 T cell receptor beta chains below were found in one sample sequenced in a study of T cells after yellow fever vaccination (dated by TCRdb to about 2019). Read against the paper, the sample's treatment or condition label means: live attenuated yellow fever vaccine strain. Library creation used 5' RACE. Sequenced on an Illumina HiSeq 2500. TCRdb handled the public reads itself, with Q25 trimming in fastp and clone calling in MiXCR, and kept productive beta chains. Each record represents a unique CDR3 protein, reported with the most common genes and DNA among its rows. Counted in this sample were about 69,000 distinct CDR3 sequences; around 6.2% of them appeared once. Of the sample, under 2.5% is held by the ten largest clones. The source material was CD4+ T cells sorted from PBMCs, sampled around 15 days after the first yellow fever vaccination. These receptors were collected from a man between 18 and 29 years old who received the YFV17D yellow fever vaccine.

This sequence joins TRBV6-2 or TRBV6-3 and TRBJ1-6; tentatively, D is TRBD1 (6 bases). Germline-derived CDR1 and CDR2 are MNHEY and SVGEGT. Trimming left V 2 bases short and J 11 bases short, with 19 bases between. CDR3 length: 16 amino acids. The DNA for the CDR3 is TGTGCCAGCAGTTACCCGTCGACGGCGAGGGGGGCACCCCTCCACTTT. Translated, it gives CASSYPSTARGAPLHF.

This clonotype has at least ten counts. The chain has TRBV12-3 or TRBV12-4 and TRBJ2-7; 7 nucleotides line up with TRBD1. J lost 2 bases, V lost 4 bases, and 23 bases had no gene match. CDR3 length: 20 amino acids. The CDR3 loop is CASSSNPGQRSLGAAYEQYF. The CDR3 DNA follows: TGTGCCAGCAGTTCAAACCCGGGACAGAGAAGCCTCGGGGCCGCCTACGAGCAGTACTTC.